Sequencing of this T cell receptor beta chain was carried out in a study of T cell responses to AZD1222 COVID-19 vaccine. Some clones are missing from TCRdb's copy, which holds only in-frame ones; the method was immunoSEQ multiplex PCR. This table has more than 120,000 clones, around 93% appearing once. Points from the study as a whole: Donors in the cohort were predominantly white British and more often female, and clonal diversity was possibly underestimated. Nearly half of spike-specific TCRs reportedly target unmutated variant regions.

In germline, CDR1 is SGDLS, CDR2 YYNGEE. With 4 bases removed from V and 8 bases from J, the gap between germline ends came to 18 bases. CDR3 length equals 14 residues. This clone came up once. Its antigen is not identified. The specimen was peripheral blood, collected on day 0 of AZD1222 vaccination. V gene TRBV9 combines with J gene TRBJ1-2, with a possible D match to TRBD1 (6 bases). This TCR came from an adult in good health. In DNA form, the CDR3 reads TGTGCCAGCAGCAACGGATCCCCCCAGGGGGGCTACACCTTC. Protein product: CASSNGSPQGGYTF.